This T cell receptor (beta chain) emerged from a study of breast tumors, draining lymph nodes, adjacent tissues. TCRdb reanalysed the multiplex PCR reads using MiXCR and keeps one entry per CDR3 protein. This table has some 83,000 distinct CDR3 sequences, around 20% appearing once. CDR1 and CDR2 (germline): DFQATT, SNEGSKA (reference sequence). V was shortened by 2 bases and J by 8 bases, with 18 bases between the two germline ends. This CDR3 comprises 14 residues. This clonotype was recorded many times. Its antigen is still unknown. The lymph nodes were axillary draining lymph nodes from breast cancer patients. Study-wide findings and caveats: Data fit most tumor T cells coming from lymph node, expanding in tumor. The lymph node origin of tumor T cells was framed as consistent with a hypothesis, not demonstrated. Tumor repertoires ranked between lymph nodes and nontumor tissue in diversity, with V and J gene preferences.

The sample comprised axillary lymph node tissue. The chain has TRBV20-1 and TRBJ1-2; D might be TRBD1 (5 bases). This clonotype was obtained from a female donor with breast cancer. Some clones in this sample may be carry-over from other donors' samples. The CDR3 spells CSARISSGVKGYTF. For the CDR3, the DNA is TGCAGTGCTAGAATCTCATCGGGGGTGAAGGGCTACACCTTC.